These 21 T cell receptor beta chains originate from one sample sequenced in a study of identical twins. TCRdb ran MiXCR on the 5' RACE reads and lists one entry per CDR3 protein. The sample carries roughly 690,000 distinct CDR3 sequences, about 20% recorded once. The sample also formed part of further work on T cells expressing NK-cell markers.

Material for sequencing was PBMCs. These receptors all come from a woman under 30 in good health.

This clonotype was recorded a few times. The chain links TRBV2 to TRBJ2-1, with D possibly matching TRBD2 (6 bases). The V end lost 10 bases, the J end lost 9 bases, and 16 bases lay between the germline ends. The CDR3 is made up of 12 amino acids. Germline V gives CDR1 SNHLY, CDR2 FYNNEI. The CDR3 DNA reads TGTGCCACTTCCTCCGGGGGACTTGAGCAGTTCTTC. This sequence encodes CATSSGGLEQFF.

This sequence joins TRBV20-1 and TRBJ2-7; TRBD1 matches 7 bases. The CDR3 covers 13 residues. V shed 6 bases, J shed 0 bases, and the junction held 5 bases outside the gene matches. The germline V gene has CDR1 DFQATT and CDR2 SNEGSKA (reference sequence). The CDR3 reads CSAPGTDSYEQYF. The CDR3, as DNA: TGCAGTGCCCCCGGGACAGACTCCTACGAGCAGTACTTC.

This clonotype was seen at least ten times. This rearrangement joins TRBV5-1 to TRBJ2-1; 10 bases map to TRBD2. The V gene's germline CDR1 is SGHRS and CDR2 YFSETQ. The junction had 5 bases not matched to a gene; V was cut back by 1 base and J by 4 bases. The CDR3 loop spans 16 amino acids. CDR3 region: CASSLSPSGSYNEQFF. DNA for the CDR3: TGCGCCAGCAGCTTGAGCCCTAGCGGGAGTTACAATGAGCAGTTCTTC.

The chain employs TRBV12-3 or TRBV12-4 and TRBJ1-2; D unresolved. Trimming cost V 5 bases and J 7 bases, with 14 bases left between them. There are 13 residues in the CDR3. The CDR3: CASSIGIEFGYTF. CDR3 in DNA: TGTGCCAGCAGTATCGGCATCGAATTTGGCTACACCTTC.

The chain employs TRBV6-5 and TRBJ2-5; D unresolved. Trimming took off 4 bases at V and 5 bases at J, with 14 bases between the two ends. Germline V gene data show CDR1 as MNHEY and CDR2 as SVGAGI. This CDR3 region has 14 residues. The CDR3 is CASSSLERVETQYF. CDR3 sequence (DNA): TGTGCCAGCAGTTCCCTGGAACGGGTGGAGACCCAGTACTTC.

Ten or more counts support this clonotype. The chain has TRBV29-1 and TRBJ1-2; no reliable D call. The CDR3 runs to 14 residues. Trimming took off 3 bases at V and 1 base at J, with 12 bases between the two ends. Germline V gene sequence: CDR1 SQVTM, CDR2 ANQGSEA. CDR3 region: CSVDLAGSNYGYTF. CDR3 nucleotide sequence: TGCAGCGTTGACTTAGCTGGAAGTAACTATGGCTACACCTTC.

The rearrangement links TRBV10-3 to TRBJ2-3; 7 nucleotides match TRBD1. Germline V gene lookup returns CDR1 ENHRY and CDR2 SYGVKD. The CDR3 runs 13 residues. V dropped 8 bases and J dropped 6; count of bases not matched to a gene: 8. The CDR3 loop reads CAIPGKQGDTQYF. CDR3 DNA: TGTGCCATCCCGGGGAAACAGGGGGATACGCAGTATTTT.

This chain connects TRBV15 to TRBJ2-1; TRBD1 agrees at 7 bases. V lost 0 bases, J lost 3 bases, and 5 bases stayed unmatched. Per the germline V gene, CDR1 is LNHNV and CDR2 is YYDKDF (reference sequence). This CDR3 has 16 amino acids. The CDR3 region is CATSRDSGTDYNEQFF. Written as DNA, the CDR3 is TGTGCCACCAGCAGAGATAGTGGGACAGACTACAATGAGCAGTTCTTC.

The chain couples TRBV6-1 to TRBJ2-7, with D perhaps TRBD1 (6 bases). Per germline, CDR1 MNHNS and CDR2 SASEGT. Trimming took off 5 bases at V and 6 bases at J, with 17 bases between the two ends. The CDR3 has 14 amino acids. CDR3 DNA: TGTGCCAGCAGTACCGGACAGTTTCCGGGCGAGCAGTACTTC. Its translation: CASSTGQFPGEQYF.

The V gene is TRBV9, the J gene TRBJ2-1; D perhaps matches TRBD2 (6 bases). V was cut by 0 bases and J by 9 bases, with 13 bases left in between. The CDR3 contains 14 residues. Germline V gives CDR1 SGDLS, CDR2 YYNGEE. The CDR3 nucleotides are TGTGCCAGCAGCGTAGCGGGAGAATTTCGTGAGCAGTTCTTC. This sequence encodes CASSVAGEFREQFF.

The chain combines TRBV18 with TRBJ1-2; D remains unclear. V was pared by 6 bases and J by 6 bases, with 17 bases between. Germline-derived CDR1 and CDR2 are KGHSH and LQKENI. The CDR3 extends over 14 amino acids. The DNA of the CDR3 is TGTGCCAGCTCCCCGAACCGGGCGGCGAATGGCTACACCTTC. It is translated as CASSPNRAANGYTF.

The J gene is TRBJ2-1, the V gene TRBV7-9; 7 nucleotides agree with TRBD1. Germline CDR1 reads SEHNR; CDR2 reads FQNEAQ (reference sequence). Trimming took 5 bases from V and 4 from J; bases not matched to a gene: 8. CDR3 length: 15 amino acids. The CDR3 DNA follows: TGTGCCAGCAGCCCCCTACAGGGGAAATACAATGAGCAGTTCTTC. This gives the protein CASSPLQGKYNEQFF.

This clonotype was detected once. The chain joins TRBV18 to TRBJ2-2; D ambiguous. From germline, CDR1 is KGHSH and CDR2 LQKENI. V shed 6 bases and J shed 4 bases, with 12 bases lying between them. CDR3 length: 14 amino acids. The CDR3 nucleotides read TGTGCCAGCTCCCTTCGACATGGCACCGGGGAGCTGTTTTTT. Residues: CASSLRHGTGELFF.

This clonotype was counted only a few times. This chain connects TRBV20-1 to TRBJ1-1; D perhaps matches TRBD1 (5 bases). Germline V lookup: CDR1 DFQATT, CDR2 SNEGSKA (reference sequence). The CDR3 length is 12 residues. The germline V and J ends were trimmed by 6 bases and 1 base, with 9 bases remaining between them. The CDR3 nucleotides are TGCAGTGCGCCCCAGGGGAACACTGAAGCTTTCTTT. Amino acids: CSAPQGNTEAFF.

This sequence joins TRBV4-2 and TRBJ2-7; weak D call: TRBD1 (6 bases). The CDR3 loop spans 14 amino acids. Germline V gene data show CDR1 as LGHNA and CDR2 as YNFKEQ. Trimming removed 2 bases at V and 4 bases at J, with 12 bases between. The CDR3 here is CASSQPQDSYEQYF. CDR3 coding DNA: TGTGCCAGCAGCCAACCTCAGGACAGTTACGAGCAGTACTTC.

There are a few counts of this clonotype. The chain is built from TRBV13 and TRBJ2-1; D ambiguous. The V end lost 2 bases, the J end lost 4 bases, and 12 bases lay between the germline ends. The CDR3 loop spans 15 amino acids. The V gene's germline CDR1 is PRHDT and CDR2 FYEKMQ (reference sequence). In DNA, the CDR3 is TGTGCCAGCAGCTTACGTGGGGTCTTATACAATGAGCAGTTCTTC. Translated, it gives CASSLRGVLYNEQFF.

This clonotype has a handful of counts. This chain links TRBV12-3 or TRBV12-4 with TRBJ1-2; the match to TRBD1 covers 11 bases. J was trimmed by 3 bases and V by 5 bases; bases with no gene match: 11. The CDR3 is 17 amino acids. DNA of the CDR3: TGTGCCAGCAGTCTACGATCTGGACAGGGGGCGGACTATGGCTACACCTTC. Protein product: CASSLRSGQGADYGYTF.

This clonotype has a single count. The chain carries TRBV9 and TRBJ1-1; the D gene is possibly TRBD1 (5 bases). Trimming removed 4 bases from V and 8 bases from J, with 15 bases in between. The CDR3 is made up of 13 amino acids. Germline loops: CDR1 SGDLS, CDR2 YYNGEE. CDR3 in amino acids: CASSKRDGVEAFF. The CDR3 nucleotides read TGTGCCAGCAGCAAACGGGACGGGGTGGAAGCTTTCTTT.

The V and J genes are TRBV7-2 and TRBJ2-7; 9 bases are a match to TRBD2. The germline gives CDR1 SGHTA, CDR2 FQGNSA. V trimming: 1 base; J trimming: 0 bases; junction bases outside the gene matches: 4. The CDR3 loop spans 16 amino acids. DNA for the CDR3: TGTGCCAGCAGCTTAGGTCTAGCGGGAAGCTCCTACGAGCAGTACTTC. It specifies CASSLGLAGSSYEQYF.

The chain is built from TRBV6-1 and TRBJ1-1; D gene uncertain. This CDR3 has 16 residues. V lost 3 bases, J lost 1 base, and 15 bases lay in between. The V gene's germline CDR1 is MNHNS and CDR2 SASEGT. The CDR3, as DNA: TGTGCCAGCAGTGAGTGGCAGCTCGCATCGAACACTGAAGCTTTCTTT. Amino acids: CASSEWQLASNTEAFF.

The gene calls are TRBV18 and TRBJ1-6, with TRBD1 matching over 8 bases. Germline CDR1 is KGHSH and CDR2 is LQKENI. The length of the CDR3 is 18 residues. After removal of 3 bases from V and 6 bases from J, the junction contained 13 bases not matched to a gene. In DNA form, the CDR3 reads TGTGCCAGCTCACCGGGTGGAAATCAGGGGGCTAGTAATTCACCCCTCCACTTT. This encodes CASSPGGNQGASNSPLHF.